This TCR beta chain derives from a study of T cells in Graves' hyperthyroidism and ophthalmopathy. Findings and caveats of the study: Most expanded thyroid clonotypes above 0.001 recurred in blood.

Hyperthyroidism in the patients, aged 18 to 65, was newly diagnosed and under 2 months in duration. Used for diagnoses were clinical symptoms, serum thyroxine and TRAb, thyroid ultrasound and orbital computed tomography. Amplification of TCR beta CDR3 regions was performed using RNA transcripts as template. TCR CDR3 regions were first amplified by RT-PCR with HTBI primers. In TCRdb, the multiplex PCR reads were re-called with MiXCR into one record per CDR3 protein. The sample lists hundreds of thousands of distinct CDR3 sequences, 35% to 40% occurring once. This clonotype was seen only a few times. As yet, its antigen is unknown. CDR1 SGHTA and CDR2 FQGNSA come from the germline V gene. The V segment lost 1 base and the J segment 5 bases; nucleotides outside the gene matches: 7. The length of the CDR3 is 15 residues.

The rearrangement joins TRBV7-2 to TRBJ2-7; 8 bases fit TRBD2. The sample was blood. The receptor was isolated from a young man with Graves' hyperthyroidism. DNA of the CDR3: TGTGCCAGCAGCTTAGGAGGCGGGACTAGGGACGAGCAGTACTTC. As protein: CASSLGGGTRDEQYF.